The source of this T cell receptor (beta chain) is a study of cytomegalovirus exposure and HLA in healthy donors. Whole-study findings and limits: Reportedly, cytomegalovirus status was diagnosed with high sensitivity and specificity. Relative to equally common others, HLA-associated TCR beta chains showed greater clonal expansion in a later analysis. Rare sequences made up most TCRs, while some public TCRs were found in many donors. Roughly even sequencing depth across donors was the assumption behind the presence/absence analyses.

Worth noting for this clone: Its cognate antigen is unknown.

Primers for the PCR totalled 60 Vbeta and 13 Jbeta. Sequenced by immunoSEQ multiplex PCR; TCRdb stores in-frame clones only, minus some. The sample lists approximately 160,000 clones, around 80% occurring once. The source of this sequence is a woman aged 40 to 55 in good health and CMV-seropositive. The sequencing sample was made of PBMCs.

The CDR3 sequence: CASSFQRGRNNEQFF. The CDR3 DNA follows: TGTGCCAGCAGTTTTCAGCGGGGGAGGAACAATGAGCAGTTCTTC. The V and J genes are TRBV27 and TRBJ2-1, with 8 bases lining up with TRBD2. CDR1 and CDR2 (germline): MNHEY, SMNVEV (reference sequence). The V and J ends lost 3 bases and 5 bases, in that order; junction bases with no gene match: 6. The CDR3 loop spans 15 amino acids.